This T cell receptor beta chain was sequenced for a study of T cells in Graves' hyperthyroidism and ophthalmopathy. Turning to this clonotype: Its antigen remains unidentified.

Study-level points and caveats: Most thyroid-expanded clonotypes above 0.001 were also found in blood.

This CDR3 contains 12 residues. V lost 1 base, J lost 4 bases, and 4 bases lay in between. Germline assignment: CDR1 SGDLS and CDR2 YYNGEE. RNA transcripts provided the source from which TCR beta CDR3 regions were amplified. During a first-round RT-PCR of the TCR CDR3, the HTBI primer set was used. TCRdb passed the multiplex PCR reads through MiXCR, listing each CDR3 protein once. Among about 580,000 distinct CDR3 sequences listed, roughly 46% were seen once. This TCR came from a woman in her late teens or twenties with Graves' hyperthyroidism. The rearrangement links TRBV9 to TRBJ2-3; the D is unclear. Sequences were obtained from peripheral blood or thyroid tissue (not recorded which). CDR3 sequence (DNA): TGTGCCAGCAGCGTAAGTGCAGATACGCAGTATTTT. Translation gives CASSVSADTQYF.